Below, 4 T cell receptor beta chains from the same sample are listed, as sequenced in a study of blood T cell repertoires in COVID-19. Only in-frame clones appear in the TCRdb table, and some are missing; sequencing was by immunoSEQ multiplex PCR. The sample has roughly 280,000 clones, just under 90% seen once. Sequencing was performed on PBMCs or T cells enriched from blood (not recorded which). The source of these receptors is a woman in her sixties or seventies who had recovered from COVID-19.

The chain carries TRBV2 and TRBJ1-4, with D maybe TRBD1 (6 bases). There are 14 residues in the CDR3. Per the germline V gene, CDR1 is SNHLY and CDR2 is FYNNEI. Trimming pared 7 bases from V and 3 bases from J, leaving 12 bases between. CDR3 DNA: TGTGCCAGCAACCCGACAGGCGCTAATGAAAAACTGTTTTTT. Protein sequence: CASNPTGANEKLFF.

This chain joins TRBV27 and TRBJ1-1; 7 nucleotides match TRBD1. This CDR3 is built from 15 residues. CDR1 MNHEY and CDR2 SMNVEV come from the germline V gene (reference sequence). V was pared by 7 bases and J by 2 bases, with 10 bases of the junction left unmatched. The CDR3 spells CASNLQGGRNTEAFF. In DNA, the CDR3 is TGTGCCAGCAATCTTCAGGGGGGAAGAAACACTGAAGCTTTCTTT.

The chain joins TRBV19 to TRBJ1-1; a weak D match, TRBD1 (6 bases). The CDR3 length is 14 residues. V lost 10 bases to trimming and J lost 1 base, with 16 bases between them. Germline-derived CDR1 and CDR2 are LNHDA and SQIVND (reference sequence). CDR3: CATSQGGANTEAFF. Here the CDR3 DNA reads TGTGCCACCTCACAAGGGGGGGCGAACACTGAAGCTTTCTTT.

This clone has more than one count but fewer than ten. The V call is TRBV6-2 or TRBV6-3, the J call TRBJ2-1; D is possibly TRBD1 (7 bases). V was shortened by 1 base and J by 10 bases, with 14 bases between the two germline ends. This CDR3 is 14 amino acids long. CDR1 is MNHEY and CDR2 is SVGEGT in the germline V gene. CDR3 in amino acids: CASSYLRTGGEQFF. Written as DNA, the CDR3 is TGTGCCAGCAGTTACTTGCGGACAGGAGGGGAGCAGTTCTTC.